This entry concerns a single T cell receptor beta chain. Which antigen it targets is not known. No base qualities exist here, and no much larger clone lies one base off it. Genomic DNA was extracted from sorted cells with the Quick-DNA Microprep Kit. TCRbeta DNA was amplified with the immunoSEQ hsTCRbeta kit following the manufacturer's protocol. An Illumina MiSeq instrument was used to sequence the TCRbeta libraries. As for the original processing: Following removal of out-of-frame sequences, some 2 million distinct TCRbeta sequences were retained, with an average of approximately 64,000 per individual. Each individual was scored by the count of 150 to 200 previously reported CMV-associated TCRbeta sequences and the total productive distinct TCRbeta count. A beta-binomial model was reimplemented in Python, and random forests from scikit-learn, run with default parameters, were trained on data from the US cohort. Classifier performance on the Belgian cohort was summarized as median AUC with percentile confidence intervals over 10,000 bootstrap iterations. TCRdb re-hosts the immuneACCESS table, in-frame sequences only. Its copies lack some clones; in the studies checked, an unresolved V gene accounts for under half of them, and the cause for the rest is not known. The DNA gave D and trimming, while V, J and clone size come from that table. The sample data list under 50,000 clones, and around 78% of these were observed just once. 0.9% to 0.95% of the sample is taken by the ten largest.

These data originate in a study of memory CD4+ T cells and cytomegalovirus serostatus (dated by TCRdb to between 2018 and 2021). About the study as a whole: The cohort comprised about 33 healthy Belgian adults, 9 CMV seropositive and around 25 CMV seronegative. The study sequenced CD4+ memory TCRbeta repertoires of a Belgian cohort with known cytomegalovirus serostatus to replicate a published TCR-based CMV serostatus classifier. What the research found in general, with its limitations: For predicting CMV serostatus, the median bootstrapped AUC was roughly 0.96 using the original framework and about 0.89 using a US-trained random forest. On the Belgian cohort, the classifier built on the original framework reached a median bootstrapped AUC of around 0.96, with a 95% CI of 0.76-1.00. Among the 150 to 200 previously reported CMV-associated TCRbeta sequences, about 71 showed up in the CD4+ memory repertoires, with each one found in between one and five individuals. The results were read as suggesting that the CMV-associated TCR signature is, for the most part, present in the CD4+ memory repertoire. Only CD4+CD45RO+ memory cells were sequenced, unlike the original study, which covered naive and memory CD4+ and CD8+ populations.

Single viable CD3+CD4+CD8-CD45RO+ cells were sorted as memory CD4+ T cells on a FACSAria II. CMV serostatus was determined using a Roche Elecsys assay that detects serum IgG against CMV pp150, pp28, p38 and p52. Once the samples were thawed, total CD4+ T cells were enriched through positive selection using CD4 magnetic microbeads. Samples originated from another study that specifically interrogated the CD4+ T cell memory repertoire. Peripheral blood mononuclear cells were isolated and cryopreserved following standard operating procedures; serum was stored at -80 °C. The staining relied on CD3-PerCP (BW264/56), CD4-APC (RPA-T4), CD45RO-PE (UCHT1) and CD8-Pacific Orange (3B5) antibodies, and Sytox blue was used to exclude non-viable cells. Input material: memory CD4+ T cells from blood. The origin of this receptor is an adult in good health and CMV-seronegative.

CDR3 sequence: CSVGQVSGSPLHF. The sequenced DNA is TGCAGCGTTGGGCAGGTTTCGGGTTCACCCCTCCACTTT. The V gene is TRBV29-1 and the J gene is TRBJ1-6; the D segment cannot be called with confidence. The germline ends are 13 bases apart after V is trimmed by 4 bases and J by 9 bases. CDR1 and CDR2 are read off the germline V gene as SQVTM and ANQGSEA. The CDR3 starts with the cysteine, ends with the phenylalanine, and has 13 residues. Left in the record is the CDR3 DNA by itself, 39 bases read in frame from the first base.